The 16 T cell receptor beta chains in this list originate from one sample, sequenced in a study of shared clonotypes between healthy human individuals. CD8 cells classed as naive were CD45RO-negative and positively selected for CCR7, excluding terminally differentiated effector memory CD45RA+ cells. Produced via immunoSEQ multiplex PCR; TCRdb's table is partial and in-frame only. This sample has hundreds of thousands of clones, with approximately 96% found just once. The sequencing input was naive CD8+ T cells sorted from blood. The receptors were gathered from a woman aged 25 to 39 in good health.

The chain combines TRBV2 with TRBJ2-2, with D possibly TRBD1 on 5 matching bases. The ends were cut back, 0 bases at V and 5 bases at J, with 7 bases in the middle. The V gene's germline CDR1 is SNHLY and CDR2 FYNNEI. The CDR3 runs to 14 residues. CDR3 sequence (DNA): TGTGCCAGCAGTGAAGCCAGGACAACCGGGGAGCTGTTTTTT. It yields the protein CASSEARTTGELFF.

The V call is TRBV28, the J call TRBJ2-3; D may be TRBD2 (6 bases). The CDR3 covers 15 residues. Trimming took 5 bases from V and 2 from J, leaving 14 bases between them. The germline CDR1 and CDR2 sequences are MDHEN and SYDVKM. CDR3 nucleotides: TGTGCCAGCAGTGTGGGGCGGGAAAACACAGATACGCAGTATTTT. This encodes CASSVGRENTDTQYF. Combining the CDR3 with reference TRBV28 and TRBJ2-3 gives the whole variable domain DVKVTQSSRYLVKRTGEKVFLECVQDMDHENMFWYRQDPGLGLRLIYFSYDVKMKEKGDIPEGYSVSREKKERFSLILESASTNQTSMYLCASSVGRENTDTQYFGPGTRLTVL.

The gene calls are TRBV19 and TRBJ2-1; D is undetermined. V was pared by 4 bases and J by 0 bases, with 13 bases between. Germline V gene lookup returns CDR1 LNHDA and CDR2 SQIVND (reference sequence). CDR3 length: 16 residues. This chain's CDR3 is CASSTLWGGSYNEQFF. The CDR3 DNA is TGTGCCAGTAGTACCCTCTGGGGTGGCTCCTACAATGAGCAGTTCTTC.

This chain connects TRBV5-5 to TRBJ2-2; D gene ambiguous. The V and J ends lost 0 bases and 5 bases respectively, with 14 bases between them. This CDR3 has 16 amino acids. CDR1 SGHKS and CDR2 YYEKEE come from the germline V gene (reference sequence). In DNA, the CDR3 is TGTGCCAGCAGCTTGGCCTCGAGTTCGGGTACCGGGGAGCTGTTTTTT. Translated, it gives CASSLASSSGTGELFF.

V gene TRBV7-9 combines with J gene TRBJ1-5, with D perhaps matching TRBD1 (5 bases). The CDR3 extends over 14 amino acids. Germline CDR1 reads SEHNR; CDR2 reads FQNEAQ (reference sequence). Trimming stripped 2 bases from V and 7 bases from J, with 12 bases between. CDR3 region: CASSLLGPFQPQHF. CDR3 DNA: TGTGCCAGCAGCTTACTGGGGCCTTTCCAGCCCCAGCATTTT.

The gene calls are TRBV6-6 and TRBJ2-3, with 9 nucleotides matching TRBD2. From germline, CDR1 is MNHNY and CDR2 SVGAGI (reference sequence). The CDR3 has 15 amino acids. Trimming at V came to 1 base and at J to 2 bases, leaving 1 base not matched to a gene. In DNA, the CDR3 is TGTGCCAGCAGTTACTGGACTAGCGCCACAGATACGCAGTATTTT. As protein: CASSYWTSATDTQYF.

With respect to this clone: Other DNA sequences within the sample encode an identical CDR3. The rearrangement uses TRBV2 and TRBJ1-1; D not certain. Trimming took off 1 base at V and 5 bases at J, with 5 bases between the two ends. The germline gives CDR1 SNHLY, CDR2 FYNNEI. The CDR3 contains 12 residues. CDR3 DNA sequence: TGTGCCAGCAGTGAAGTGTGGACTGAAGCTTTCTTT. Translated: CASSEVWTEAFF.

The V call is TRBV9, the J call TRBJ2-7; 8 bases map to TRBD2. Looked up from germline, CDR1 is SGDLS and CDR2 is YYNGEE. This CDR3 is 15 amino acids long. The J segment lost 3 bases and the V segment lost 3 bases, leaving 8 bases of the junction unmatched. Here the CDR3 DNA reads TGTGCCAGCAGCGAGTTAGCGGGATGGGGCTACGAGCAGTACTTC. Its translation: CASSELAGWGYEQYF.

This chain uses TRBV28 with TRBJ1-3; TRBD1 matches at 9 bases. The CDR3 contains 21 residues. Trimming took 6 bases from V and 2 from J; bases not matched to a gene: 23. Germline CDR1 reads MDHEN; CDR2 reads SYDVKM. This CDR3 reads CASSHSTPGTGLKFTGNTIYF. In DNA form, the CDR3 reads TGTGCCAGCAGCCATAGCACACCCGGGACAGGGCTTAAGTTCACTGGAAACACCATATATTTT.

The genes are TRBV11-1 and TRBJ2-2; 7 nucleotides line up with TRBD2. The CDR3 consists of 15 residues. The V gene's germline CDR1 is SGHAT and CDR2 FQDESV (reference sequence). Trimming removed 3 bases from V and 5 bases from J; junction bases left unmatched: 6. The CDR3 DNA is TGTGCCAGCAGCTTTGGGGGAGGGCCGACCGGGGAGCTGTTTTTT. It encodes CASSFGGGPTGELFF.

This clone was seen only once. The CDR3 DNA follows: TGTGCCAGCGCTGAAAGTTTGAACACTGAAGCTTTCTTT. Protein product: CASAESLNTEAFF. This chain joins TRBV11-2 and TRBJ1-1; D remains unclear. Trimming took off 8 bases at V and 0 bases at J, with 10 bases between the two ends. The CDR3 contains 13 residues. From germline, CDR1 is SGHAT and CDR2 FQNNGV.

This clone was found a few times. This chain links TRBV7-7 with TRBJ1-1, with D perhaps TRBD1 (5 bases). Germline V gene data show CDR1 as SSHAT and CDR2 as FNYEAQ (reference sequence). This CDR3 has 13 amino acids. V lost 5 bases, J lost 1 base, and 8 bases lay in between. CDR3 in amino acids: CASSRDRNTEAFF. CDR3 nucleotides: TGTGCCAGCAGCCGAGACAGGAACACTGAAGCTTTCTTT.

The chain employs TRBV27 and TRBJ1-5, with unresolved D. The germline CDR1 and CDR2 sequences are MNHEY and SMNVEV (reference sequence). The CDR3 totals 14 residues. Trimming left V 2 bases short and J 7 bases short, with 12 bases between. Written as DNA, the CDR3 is TGTGCCAGCAGTTTAAGCGAGGGCGGGCAGCCCCAGCATTTT. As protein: CASSLSEGGQPQHF.

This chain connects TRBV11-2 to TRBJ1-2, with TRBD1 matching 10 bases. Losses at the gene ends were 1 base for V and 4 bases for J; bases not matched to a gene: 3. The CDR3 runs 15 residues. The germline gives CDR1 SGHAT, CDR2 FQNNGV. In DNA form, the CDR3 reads TGTGCCAGCAGCTTAGTCGGGACAGGGGCCTATGGCTACACCTTC. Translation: CASSLVGTGAYGYTF.

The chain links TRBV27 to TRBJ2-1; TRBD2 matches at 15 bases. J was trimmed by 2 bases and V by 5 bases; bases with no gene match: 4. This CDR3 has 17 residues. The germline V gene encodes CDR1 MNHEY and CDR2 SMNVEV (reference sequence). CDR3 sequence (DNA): TGTGCCAGCAGTGGCTGGACTAGCGGGAGGGCCTACAATGAGCAGTTCTTC. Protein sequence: CASSGWTSGRAYNEQFF.

CDR3 nucleotide sequence: TGTGCCAGCAGCTACTTGGCTAATGAAAAACTGTTTTTT. Translation: CASSYLANEKLFF. This chain links TRBV27 with TRBJ1-4; D remains ambiguous. The V and J ends lost 6 bases and 3 bases respectively, with 8 bases between them. This CDR3 is built from 13 residues. Germline V gives CDR1 MNHEY, CDR2 SMNVEV (reference sequence).